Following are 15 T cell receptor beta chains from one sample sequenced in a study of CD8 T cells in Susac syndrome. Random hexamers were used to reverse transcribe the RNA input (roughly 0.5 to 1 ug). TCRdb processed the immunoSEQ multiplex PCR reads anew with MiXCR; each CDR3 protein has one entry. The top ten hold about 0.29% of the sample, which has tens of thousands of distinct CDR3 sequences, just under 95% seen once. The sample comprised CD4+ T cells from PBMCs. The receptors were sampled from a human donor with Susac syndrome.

The CDR3 region is CASRSGGGTSGYNEQFF. The CDR3 nucleotides read TGTGCCAGCAGATCCGGGGGCGGGACTAGCGGCTACAATGAGCAGTTCTTC. The chain links TRBV28 to TRBJ2-1; 11 positions agree with TRBD2. V lost 6 bases to trimming and J lost 3 bases; unmatched junction nucleotides: 10. The CDR3 has 17 amino acids. Germline V lookup: CDR1 MDHEN, CDR2 SYDVKM.

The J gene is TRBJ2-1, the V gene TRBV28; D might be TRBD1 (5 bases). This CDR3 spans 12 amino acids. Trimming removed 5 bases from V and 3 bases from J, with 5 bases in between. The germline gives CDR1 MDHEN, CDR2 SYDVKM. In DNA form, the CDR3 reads TGTGCCAGCAGTGACAGCTACAATGAGCAGTTCTTC. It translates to CASSDSYNEQFF.

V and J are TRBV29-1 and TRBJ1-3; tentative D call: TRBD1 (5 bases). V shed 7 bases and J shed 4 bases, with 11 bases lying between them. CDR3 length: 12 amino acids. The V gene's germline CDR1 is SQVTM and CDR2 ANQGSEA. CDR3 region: CSGLGLGNTIYF. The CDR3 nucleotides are TGCAGCGGCCTGGGGCTAGGAAACACCATATATTTT.

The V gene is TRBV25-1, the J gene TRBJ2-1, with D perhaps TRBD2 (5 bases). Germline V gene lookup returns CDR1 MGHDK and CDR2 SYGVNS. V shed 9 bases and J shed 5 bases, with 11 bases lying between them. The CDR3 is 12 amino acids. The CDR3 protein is CARKDSHNEQFF. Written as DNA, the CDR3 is TGTGCCAGAAAGGACTCACACAATGAGCAGTTCTTC.

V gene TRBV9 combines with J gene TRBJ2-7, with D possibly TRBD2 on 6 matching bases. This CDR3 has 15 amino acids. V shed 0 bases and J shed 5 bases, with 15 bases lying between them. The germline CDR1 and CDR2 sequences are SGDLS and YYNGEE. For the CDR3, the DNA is TGTGCCAGCAGCGTAGATGGCGGAGGGTACAACGAGCAGTACTTC. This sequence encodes CASSVDGGGYNEQYF. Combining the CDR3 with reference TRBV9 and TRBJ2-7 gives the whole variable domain DSGVTQTPKHLITATGQRVTLRCSPRSGDLSVYWYQQSLDQGLQFLIQYYNGEERAKGNILERFSAQQFPDLHSELNLSSLELGDSALYFCASSVDGGGYNEQYFGPGTRLTVT.

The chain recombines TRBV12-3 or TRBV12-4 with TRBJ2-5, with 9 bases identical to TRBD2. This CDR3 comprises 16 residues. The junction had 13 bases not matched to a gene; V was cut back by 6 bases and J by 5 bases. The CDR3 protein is CASSRKPGLAAETQYF. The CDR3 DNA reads TGTGCCAGCAGCCGAAAACCGGGACTAGCTGCGGAGACCCAGTACTTC.

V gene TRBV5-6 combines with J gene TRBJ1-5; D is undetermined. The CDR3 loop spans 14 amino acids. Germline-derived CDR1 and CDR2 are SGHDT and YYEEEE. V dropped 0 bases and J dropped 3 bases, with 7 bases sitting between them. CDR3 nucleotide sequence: TGTGCCAGCAGCTTGGGGAACAACAATCAGCCCCAGCATTTT. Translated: CASSLGNNNQPQHF.

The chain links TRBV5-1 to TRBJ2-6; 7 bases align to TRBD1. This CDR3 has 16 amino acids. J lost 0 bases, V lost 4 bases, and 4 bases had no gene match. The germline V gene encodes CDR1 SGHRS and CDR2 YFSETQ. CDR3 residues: CASSPDRSSGANVLTF. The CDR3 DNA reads TGCGCCAGCAGCCCGGACAGGAGCTCTGGGGCCAACGTCCTGACTTTC.

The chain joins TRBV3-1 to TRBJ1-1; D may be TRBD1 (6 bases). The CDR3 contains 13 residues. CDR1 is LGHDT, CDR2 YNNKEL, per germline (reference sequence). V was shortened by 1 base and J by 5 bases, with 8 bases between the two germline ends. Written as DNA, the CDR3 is TGTGCCAGCAGCCAAGGACAGGCAACTGAAGCTTTCTTT. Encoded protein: CASSQGQATEAFF. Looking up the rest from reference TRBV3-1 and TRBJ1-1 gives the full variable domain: DTAVSQTPKYLVTQMGNDKSIKCEQNLGHDTMYWYKQDSKKFLKIMFSYNNKELIINETVPNRFSPKSPDKAHLNLHINSLELGDSAVYFCASSQGQATEAFFGQGTRLTVV.

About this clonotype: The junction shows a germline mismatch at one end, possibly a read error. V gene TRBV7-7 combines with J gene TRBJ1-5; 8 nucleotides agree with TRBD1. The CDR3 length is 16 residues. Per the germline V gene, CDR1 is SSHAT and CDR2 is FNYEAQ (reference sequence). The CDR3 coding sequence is TGTGCTAGCAGGCCGACAGGGGAAGGTGGCAATCAGCCCCAGCATTTT. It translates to CASRPTGEGGNQPQHF.

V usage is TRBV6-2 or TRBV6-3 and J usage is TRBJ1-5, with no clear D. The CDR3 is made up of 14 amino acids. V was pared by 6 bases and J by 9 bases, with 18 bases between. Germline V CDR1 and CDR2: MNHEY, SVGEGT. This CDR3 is CASSVRRGSRPQHF. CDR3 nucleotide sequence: TGTGCCAGCAGCGTTCGGAGAGGGTCCAGGCCCCAGCATTTT.

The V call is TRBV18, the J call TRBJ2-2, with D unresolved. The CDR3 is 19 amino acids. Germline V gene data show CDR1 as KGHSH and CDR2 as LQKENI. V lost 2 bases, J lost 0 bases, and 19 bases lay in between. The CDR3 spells CASSPRAADDSSNTGELFF. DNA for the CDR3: TGTGCCAGCTCACCAAGGGCTGCAGACGATTCCTCGAACACCGGGGAGCTGTTTTTT.

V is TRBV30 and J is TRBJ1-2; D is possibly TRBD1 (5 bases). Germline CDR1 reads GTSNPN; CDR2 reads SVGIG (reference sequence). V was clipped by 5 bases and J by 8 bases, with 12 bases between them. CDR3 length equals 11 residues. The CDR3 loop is CAWRGGSGYTF. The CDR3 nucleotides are TGTGCCTGGCGTGGGGGAAGCGGCTACACCTTC.

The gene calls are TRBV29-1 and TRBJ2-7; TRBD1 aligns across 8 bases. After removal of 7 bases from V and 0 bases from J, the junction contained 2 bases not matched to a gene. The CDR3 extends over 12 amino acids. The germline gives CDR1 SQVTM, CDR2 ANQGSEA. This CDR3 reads CSAGQASYEQYF. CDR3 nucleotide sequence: TGCAGCGCGGGACAGGCCTCCTACGAGCAGTACTTC.

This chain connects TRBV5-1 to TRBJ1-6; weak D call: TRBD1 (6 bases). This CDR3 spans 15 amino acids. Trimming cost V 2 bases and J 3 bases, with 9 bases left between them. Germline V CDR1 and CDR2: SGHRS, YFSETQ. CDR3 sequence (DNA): TGCGCCAGCAGCTTTGGGACAAACTATAATTCACCCCTCCACTTT. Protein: CASSFGTNYNSPLHF.